This T cell receptor beta chain was sequenced in a study of CD8+ T cells in alopecia areata. Sequencing templates came from extracted RNA that was reverse transcribed into cDNA. The repertoire was sequenced with immunoSEQ multiplex PCR; TCRdb's copy has only in-frame clones and lacks some. In the table there are 130,000 to 150,000 clones, over 45% of which are singletons. Germline V gene sequence: CDR1 SGHRS, CDR2 YFSETQ. This CDR3 has 13 residues. V was trimmed by 2 bases and J by 2 bases, leaving 6 bases between them. The source material was CD4+ T cells sorted from blood. This receptor was taken from a human donor with alopecia areata. The J gene is TRBJ2-3, the V gene TRBV5-1; D remains ambiguous. The DNA for the CDR3 is TGCGCCAGCAGCTTTCAGGACACAGATACGCAGTATTTT. It is translated as CASSFQDTDTQYF.